This is a list of T cell receptor beta chains from one sample in a study of blood T cell repertoires in COVID-19. The assay was immunoSEQ multiplex PCR, and TCRdb's table has in-frame clones only and misses some. The data contain approximately 90,000 clones, over 70% of them singletons. Sequenced input: peripheral blood. The receptor set was obtained from a woman older than 75 with active or convalescent COVID-19. Both conserved end residues are part of each CDR3. D genes are given only for firm matches. Some rows mark clone size as missing; the rest say once, few, many or name a class of expanded clone.

NA	TRBJ2-1	TRBV27	NA	TGTGCCAGCAGTTTACCAGGGACTAATGAGCAGTTCTTC	CASSLPGTNEQFF
NA	TRBJ2-7	TRBV7-2	NA	TGTGCCAGCAGCCCTCTAGGGGCGGGGACTCCCACCTACGAGCAGTACTTC	CASSPLGAGTPTYEQYF
TRBD1	TRBJ1-2	TRBV7-6	once	TGTGCCAGCAGCTTAGGAATTGGAGGTCGGGACAGCGGCTATGGCTACACCTTC	CASSLGIGGRDSGYGYTF
TRBD2	TRBJ2-7	TRBV27	NA	TGTGCCAGCAGTTTCTCTAGCGGGAGGTACGAGCAGTACTTC	CASSFSSGRYEQYF
TRBD1	TRBJ1-2	TRBV2	NA	TGTGCCAGCAGGCGACAGGGAGGCTATGGCTACACCTTC	CASRRQGGYGYTF
TRBD1	TRBJ2-5	TRBV18	NA	TGTGCCAGCTCGTCGACAGGGGGCAGGGAGACCCAGTACTTC	CASSSTGGRETQYF
NA	TRBJ1-3	TRBV5-4	NA	TGTGCCAGCAGAGAGGAGATCTCTGGAAACACCATATATTTT	CASREEISGNTIYF
TRBD1	TRBJ1-1	TRBV11-3	NA	TGTGCCAGCAGCCTTCGGACAGGGAGCGACACTGAAGCTTTCTTT	CASSLRTGSDTEAFF
NA	TRBJ1-2	TRBV6-6	NA	TGTGCCAGCAGTCCCGCAGGGCCAGAATATGGCTACACCTTC	CASSPAGPEYGYTF
TRBD1	TRBJ1-1	TRBV27	NA	TGTGCCAGCAGACCCGGGACAGGGGGAAGAACTGAAGCTTTCTTT	CASRPGTGGRTEAFF
TRBD2	TRBJ2-1	TRBV6-5	NA	TGTGCCAGCAGTTACTCGCGGGGGGGCTACAATGAGCAGTTCTTC	CASSYSRGGYNEQFF
TRBD1	TRBJ1-5	TRBV5-5	NA	TGTGCCAGCAGCTTGGGACAGGGAGAACAGCCCCAGCATTTT	CASSLGQGEQPQHF
NA	TRBJ1-2	TRBV5-4	NA	TGTGCCAGCAGCCGCGACTTGGGACATCTGTCTTTCACCTTC	CASSRDLGHLSFTF
NA	TRBJ1-1	TRBV29-1	NA	TGCAGCGGGGACTCAGACACTGAAGCTTTCTTT	CSGDSDTEAFF
NA	TRBJ1-3	TRBV5-1	NA	TGCGCCAGCAGCTTGGCACAGGGCGGCCTGCCCCACACCATATATTTT	CASSLAQGGLPHTIYF
NA	TRBJ2-7	TRBV7-2	NA	TGTGCCAGCAGCCCGACTCTGGTCGGACAGTACTTC	CASSPTLVGQYF
NA	TRBJ1-1	TRBV4-3	NA	TGCGCCAGCAGCCAAGATGAGGCCTCAAATGAAGCTTTCTTT	CASSQDEASNEAFF
TRBD1	TRBJ2-2	TRBV7-7	NA	TGTGCCAGCAGCGCCGTGACAGGGGGCTTAACCGGGGAGCTGTTTTTT	CASSAVTGGLTGELFF
TRBD1	TRBJ1-1	TRBV6-1	NA	TGTGCCAGCAGTGAAGACAGGGGGGACACTGAAGCTTTCTTT	CASSEDRGDTEAFF
TRBD1	TRBJ1-2	TRBV19	few	TGTGCCAGTAGTTCCAGAGGACAGGGGGCTTATGGCTACACCTTC	CASSSRGQGAYGYTF
NA	TRBJ2-7	TRBV7-9	NA	TGTGCCAGCAGCGTAGGGCTCAGCTCCTACGAGCAGTACTTC	CASSVGLSSYEQYF
TRBD1	TRBJ2-1	TRBV6-2/TRBV6-3	NA	TGTGCCAGCAGTACCCGGCAGGGGGCGGTCAATGAGCAGTTCTTC	CASSTRQGAVNEQFF
NA	TRBJ2-1	TRBV29-1	NA	TGCAGCGTTGAAAAGAACAACAATGAGCAGTTCTTC	CSVEKNNNEQFF
TRBD1	TRBJ1-3	TRBV19	NA	TGTGCCAGTAGGGGACAGGGTACTGGAAACACCATATATTTT	CASRGQGTGNTIYF
NA	TRBJ2-7	TRBV7-2	NA	TGTGCCAGCAGCTTCCTCCCGGGGAACGAGCAGTACTTC	CASSFLPGNEQYF
TRBD2	TRBJ2-7	TRBV7-2	NA	TGTGCCAGCAGCTTATACGGCGGGGGGAACTCCTACGAGCAGTACTTC	CASSLYGGGNSYEQYF
TRBD2	TRBJ2-3	TRBV19	NA	TGTGCCAGTAGCTCTATAGCGGGAGTGGCAGATACGCAGTATTTT	CASSSIAGVADTQYF
TRBD1	TRBJ1-1	TRBV2	NA	TGTGCCAGCAGACAAAGAGGACAGGGGGCCGGAGACTTT	CASRQRGQGAGDF
TRBD1	TRBJ2-2	TRBV18	NA	TGTGCCAGCTCACCACCGTCGGGACAGGGTGCAGGGGAGCTGTTTTTT	CASSPPSGQGAGELFF
NA	TRBJ2-3	TRBV7-2	NA	TGTGCCAGCAGTTACTTCGGGTCCACAGATACGCAGTATTTT	CASSYFGSTDTQYF
NA	TRBJ1-1	TRBV19	NA	TGTGCCAGTAGTATGGCCAGGGTAAAAGCTTTCTTT	CASSMARVKAFF
TRBD2	TRBJ2-7	TRBV5-1	NA	TGCGCCAGCCGAACTAGCGGGAGGGGTGGAGAGCAGTACTTC	CASRTSGRGGEQYF
TRBD1	TRBJ2-7	TRBV5-6	NA	TGTGCCAGCAGCGGGGGGACAGGGCTCGCCTACGAGCAGTACTTC	CASSGGTGLAYEQYF
TRBD1	TRBJ2-2	TRBV19	few	TGTGCCAGTAGTAGGGACAGGCTTAACACCGGGGAGCTGTTTTTT	CASSRDRLNTGELFF
TRBD2	TRBJ2-1	TRBV9	NA	TGTGCCAGCAGCGCTGGGACTAGCGGGAACTACAATGAGCAGTTCTTC	CASSAGTSGNYNEQFF
NA	TRBJ1-2	TRBV5-1	NA	TGCGCCAGCAGCTTGGCCGGGGGAGGCTACACCTTC	CASSLAGGGYTF
NA	TRBJ2-3	TRBV28	NA	TGTGCCAGCAGTTTCACAGGGATGGCGGATACGCAGTATTTT	CASSFTGMADTQYF
NA	TRBJ1-1	TRBV7-3	once	TGTGCCAGCAGCTTGGAAGGGGCAGCTGTCACTGAAGCTTTCTTT	CASSLEGAAVTEAFF